These T cell receptor beta chains were read from a single sample in a study of T cell repertoires in cytomegalovirus infection. Antigen specificity for these receptors is unknown. TCRdb passed the reads through MiXCR, listing each CDR3 protein once. The sample contains about 55,000 distinct CDR3 sequences, around a fifth of which appear only once. The input for sequencing was CD8+ T cells from cultured PBMCs, taken from culture after CMV antigen stimulation. Receptors originate from a human donor in good health (CMV status not recorded). Some clones in this sample may be carry-over from other donors' samples. Each CDR3 is given with its conserved first and last residue. D genes are given only for firm matches. Clone size, where shown, is once, few, many, or a class for clones that have expanded.

j_call d_call clone_size v_call cdr3_nt cdr3_aa
TRBJ2-3 NA once TRBV9 TGTGCCAGCAGCGAGACAGATACGCAGTATTTT CASSETDTQYF
TRBJ1-2 TRBD1 NA TRBV6-2/TRBV6-3 TGTGCCAGCAGTTACGACAGGGAAAACTATGGCTACACCTTC CASSYDRENYGYTF
TRBJ2-2 NA NA TRBV7-6 TGTGCCAGCAGCGTCGATGCTACCGGGGAGCTGTTTTTT CASSVDATGELFF
TRBJ1-1 NA few TRBV6-6 TGTGCCAGCAGCACTGGACAGCTTGAAGCTTTCTTT CASSTGQLEAFF
TRBJ1-5 NA NA TRBV7-8 TGTGCCAGCAGCTTAAACTCTGGACAGCCCCAGCATTTT CASSLNSGQPQHF
TRBJ1-2 NA NA TRBV14 TGTGCCAGCAGCCAAGAGGGCAGTAACAGCTATGGCTACACCTTC CASSQEGSNSYGYTF
TRBJ1-1 TRBD1 NA TRBV6-2/TRBV6-3 TGTGCCAGCAGACCTGGACAGGGGTTGTCTGAAGCTTTCTTT CASRPGQGLSEAFF
TRBJ1-5 NA NA TRBV27 TGTGCCAGCAGGGGGGGGGAGGGGTTGGGCAATCAGCCCCAGCATTTT CASRGGEGLGNQPQHF
TRBJ2-7 TRBD1 few TRBV11-2 TGTGCCAGCAGCCCCCCTCGAGGGGGCTACGAACCCTACTTC CASSPPRGGYEPYF
TRBJ2-7 TRBD2 many TRBV2 TGTGCCAGCAGTGGGACTAGCGGGAGCTACGAGCAGTACTTC CASSGTSGSYEQYF
TRBJ2-3 NA NA TRBV6-2/TRBV6-3 TGTGCCGTACGACTGGAGCGGTACACAGATACGCAGTATTTT CAVRLERYTDTQYF
TRBJ2-7 TRBD1 NA TRBV7-2 TGTGCCAGCAGCTTCGACAGGGGATACCTCTACGAGCAGTACTTC CASSFDRGYLYEQYF
TRBJ2-6 NA few TRBV7-6 TGTGCCAGCAGCTCGCGTCGGGCTGTTTCTGGGGCCAACGTCCTGACTTTC CASSSRRAVSGANVLTF
TRBJ2-3 NA NA TRBV29-1 TGCAGCGTTGATGGGGGCGACACAGATACGCAGTATTTT CSVDGGDTDTQYF
TRBJ1-1 NA NA TRBV7-6 TGTGCCAGCAGCTTAGTTTGGGGAGACACTGAAGCTTTCTTT CASSLVWGDTEAFF
TRBJ2-1 NA few TRBV27 TGTGCCAGCAGTTTAGGGCGCCACTCCCATCAGTTCTTC CASSLGRHSHQFF
TRBJ2-4 NA NA TRBV7-2 TGTGCCAGCAGCTACGAGGTCAAAAACATTCAGTACTTC CASSYEVKNIQYF
TRBJ2-5 NA few TRBV4-1 TGCGCCAGCAGCCAGAAGGGAAGTATTTTGGAGACCCAGTACTTC CASSQKGSILETQYF
TRBJ1-1 NA NA TRBV11-2 TGTGCCAGCAGCTCCCCAGAGAACACTGAAGCTTTCTTT CASSSPENTEAFF
TRBJ2-1 NA many TRBV20-1 TGCAGTGCTAGTATCAACCAACTTAGGCCCTACAATGAGCAGTTCTTC CSASINQLRPYNEQFF
TRBJ1-6 NA NA TRBV7-9 TGTGCCAGCACCGGGGGCAGGTCACCCCTCCACTTT CASTGGRSPLHF
TRBJ1-5 TRBD1 few TRBV27 TGTGCCAGCAGTTACGGGACAGGGAACAATCAGCCCCAGCATTTT CASSYGTGNNQPQHF
TRBJ2-3 TRBD2 NA TRBV4-2 TGTGCCAGCAGCCGAAGGGGGACTAGCGGGGGGACTAGCACAGATACGCAGTATTTT CASSRRGTSGGTSTDTQYF
TRBJ2-7 NA NA TRBV20-1 TGCAGTGCTAGAGACCTGTCGGAGGCGACCTACGAGCAGTACTTC CSARDLSEATYEQYF
TRBJ2-3 NA NA TRBV20-1 TGCAGTGCTAGAGATCGAGGCAGGGCAGCACCCACAGATACGCAGTATTTT CSARDRGRAAPTDTQYF
TRBJ2-7 NA NA TRBV5-1 TGCGCCAGCAGCTTGGAACACTACGAGCAGTACTTC CASSLEHYEQYF
TRBJ2-3 NA few TRBV7-2 TGTGCCAGCAGTTTGGGTCGGAGCCTTGATACGCAGTATTTT CASSLGRSLDTQYF
TRBJ2-5 NA NA TRBV11-2 TGTGCCAGCAGCTTAGATCCCCTCGGCCGCCTCCGGACCCAGTACTTC CASSLDPLGRLRTQYF
TRBJ1-3 NA few TRBV2 TGTGCCAGCAGTGAATCAGGGTATGGAAACACCATATATTTT CASSESGYGNTIYF
TRBJ2-4 TRBD2 NA TRBV7-8 TGTGCCAGCAGCTTATCCACTCGGGGGGGGCGGGCCAAAAACATTCAGTACTTC CASSLSTRGGRAKNIQYF
TRBJ2-7 TRBD2 NA TRBV28 TGTGCCAGCAGTCCCCTGACTAGCACTACCTCCTACGAGCAGTACTTC CASSPLTSTTSYEQYF
TRBJ1-1 NA few TRBV6-5 TGTGCCAGCAGTTCGATCACGCAGGGACCTGAAGTAGCTTTCTTT CASSSITQGPEVAFF
TRBJ2-5 NA NA TRBV19 TGTGCCAGTAGTATATCGACAGTCCAAGAGACCCAGTACTTC CASSISTVQETQYF
TRBJ2-5 NA few TRBV7-3 TGTGCCAGCAGCTTAACTGGTGGGAAAGAGACCCAGTACTTC CASSLTGGKETQYF
TRBJ2-1 TRBD2 NA TRBV2 TGTGCCAGCAGGACGCGACTAGCGGGAGGTGAGCAGTTCTTC CASRTRLAGGEQFF
TRBJ1-5 TRBD1 many TRBV6-5 TGTGCCAGCAAATTGACAGGGGGAGGTCAGCCCCAGCATTTT CASKLTGGGQPQHF
TRBJ2-7 NA NA TRBV20-1 TGCAGTGCTAGAGATCTGGGCTCCTACGAGCAGTACTTC CSARDLGSYEQYF